A selection of T cell receptor beta chains follows, all from one sample in a study of CD8 T cells in Susac syndrome. One entry per CDR3 protein results from TCRdb running MiXCR on the immunoSEQ multiplex PCR reads. The table has some 160,000 distinct CDR3 sequences, approximately 96% seen once; the top ten hold around 0.15%. Sequencing was carried out using CD8+ T cells from PBMCs. The receptors shown here come from a human donor with multiple sclerosis. CDR3s include the opening cysteine and the closing phenylalanine or tryptophan. A D gene is named only where the DNA matches it firmly. Clone size is shown for a subset of rows, as once, few, many or a class of expanded clone.

D gene	clone size	V gene	J gene	CDR3 protein	CDR3 DNA
TRBD1	NA	TRBV27	TRBJ2-5	CASSPDRGRGETQYF	TGTGCCAGCAGTCCGGACAGGGGGCGAGGAGAGACCCAGTACTTC
NA	NA	TRBV7-9	TRBJ2-1	CASSSRFGGPVGYEQFF	TGTGCCAGCAGCTCGCGTTTTGGGGGGCCCGTAGGGTATGAGCAGTTCTTC
TRBD1	once	TRBV12-3/TRBV12-4	TRBJ2-7	CASSPGTGFNEQYF	TGTGCCAGCAGCCCCGGGACAGGGTTCAACGAGCAGTACTTC
TRBD1	NA	TRBV6-5	TRBJ2-7	CASSYSGQGYEQYF	TGTGCCAGCAGTTACTCGGGACAGGGGTACGAGCAGTACTTC
TRBD1	NA	TRBV6-5	TRBJ1-5	CASSYSTGVQPQHF	TGTGCCAGCAGTTACTCTACAGGGGTACAGCCCCAGCATTTT
TRBD2	NA	TRBV13	TRBJ2-1	CASSLVSRGSTYNEQFF	TGTGCCAGCAGCTTAGTATCGCGGGGGAGTACCTACAATGAGCAGTTCTTC
TRBD2	NA	TRBV27	TRBJ2-7	CASTFGAGAYEQYF	TGTGCCAGCACCTTTGGGGCGGGGGCCTACGAGCAGTACTTC
NA	NA	TRBV5-4	TRBJ1-2	CASSLRGIGNGYTF	TGTGCCAGCAGCTTACGTGGCATCGGTAATGGCTACACCTTC
TRBD2	NA	TRBV7-9	TRBJ2-1	CASSLPRQVTSGSPNEQFF	TGTGCCAGCAGCTTACCTAGACAGGTGACTAGCGGGAGTCCGAATGAGCAGTTCTTC
TRBD1	NA	TRBV5-1	TRBJ1-1	CASSDPTGVVNTEAFF	TGCGCCAGCAGCGACCCGACAGGGGTGGTGAACACTGAAGCTTTCTTT
TRBD1	NA	TRBV20-1	TRBJ1-1	CSANPETGKGDTEAFF	TGCAGTGCCAACCCCGAGACAGGGAAAGGGGACACTGAAGCTTTCTTT
NA	NA	TRBV7-6	TRBJ1-5	CASSLEVGPIGQPQHF	TGTGCCAGCAGCTTAGAGGTGGGACCCATAGGGCAGCCCCAGCATTTT
TRBD1	NA	TRBV20-1	TRBJ1-1	CSAPDRGFWNTEAFF	TGCAGTGCCCCGGACAGGGGTTTCTGGAACACTGAAGCTTTCTTT
NA	NA	TRBV20-1	TRBJ2-2	CSAPGRSASGYPGELFF	TGCAGTGCTCCGGGGCGTTCGGCCTCCGGGTACCCCGGGGAGCTGTTTTTT
NA	NA	TRBV27	TRBJ2-6	CASREGRISGANVLTF	TGTGCCAGCAGAGAAGGACGGATCTCTGGGGCCAACGTCCTGACTTTC
TRBD1	once	TRBV2	TRBJ1-1	CAIRGLNTEAFF	TGTGCCATAAGGGGGCTGAACACTGAAGCTTTCTTT
TRBD2	NA	TRBV30	TRBJ2-7	CAWSTRTRPYYEQYF	TGTGCCTGGAGTACCAGGACTAGACCCTACTACGAGCAGTACTTC
TRBD1	NA	TRBV6-6	TRBJ1-2	CASRPGQPSEGYTF	TGTGCCAGTCGACCGGGACAGCCTTCGGAAGGCTACACCTTC
NA	NA	TRBV2	TRBJ2-7	CASIGASYEQYF	TGTGCCAGCATCGGAGCATCATACGAGCAGTACTTC
NA	NA	TRBV30	TRBJ2-7	CAWSVGAHYEQYF	TGTGCCTGGAGTGTAGGGGCGCACTACGAGCAGTACTTC
TRBD2	NA	TRBV30	TRBJ2-7	CAWSPQLGRASYEQYF	TGTGCCTGGAGTCCTCAACTCGGGAGGGCCTCCTACGAGCAGTACTTC
TRBD2	NA	TRBV7-2	TRBJ2-3	CASSPSGGAVDTQYF	TGTGCCAGCAGCCCGAGCGGGGGGGCCGTAGATACGCAGTATTTT
NA	NA	TRBV7-9	TRBJ1-2	CASSYGGYGYTF	TGTGCCAGCAGCTACGGGGGATATGGCTACACCTTC
NA	NA	TRBV29-1	TRBJ2-7	CSVDILGVGYEQYF	TGCAGCGTTGATATCCTAGGCGTTGGCTACGAGCAGTACTTC
NA	NA	TRBV6-5	TRBJ2-1	CASRIRPDVDEQFF	TGTGCCAGCAGAATACGGCCCGATGTGGATGAGCAGTTCTTC
NA	NA	TRBV7-9	TRBJ1-6	CASSLSNSPLHF	TGTGCCAGCAGCTTATCCAATTCACCCCTCCACTTT
NA	NA	TRBV11-2	TRBJ2-2	CASSLLALDTGELFF	TGTGCCAGCAGCTTACTAGCTCTCGACACCGGGGAGCTGTTTTTT
TRBD2	NA	TRBV20-1	TRBJ2-1	CSAGRTSGSPEGSSYNEQFF	TGCAGTGCTGGAAGGACTAGCGGGAGTCCTGAGGGGAGCTCCTACAATGAGCAGTTCTTC
TRBD1	NA	TRBV29-1	TRBJ1-2	CSARTGGYGYTF	TGCAGCGCGCGGACAGGGGGCTATGGCTACACCTTC
TRBD1	NA	TRBV4-2	TRBJ1-1	CASSQPDRGGFTEAFF	TGTGCCAGCAGCCAACCGGACAGGGGTGGGTTCACTGAAGCTTTCTTT
TRBD2	NA	TRBV3-1	TRBJ2-5	CASSPLAGALETQYF	TGTGCCAGCAGCCCACTAGCGGGAGCTTTGGAGACCCAGTACTTC
NA	NA	TRBV6-2/TRBV6-3	TRBJ2-7	CASSSPPLGVWYEQYF	TGTGCCAGCAGTTCCCCCCCCTTGGGCGTTTGGTACGAGCAGTACTTC
TRBD2	NA	TRBV7-9	TRBJ2-2	CASSSGTSVALYTGELFF	TGTGCCAGCAGCTCTGGGACTAGCGTAGCATTGTACACCGGGGAGCTGTTTTTT
TRBD2	NA	TRBV28	TRBJ2-2	CASSFRREITGELFF	TGTGCCAGCAGTTTTCGGCGGGAGATCACCGGGGAGCTGTTTTTT
TRBD2	NA	TRBV3-1	TRBJ2-7	CASSAEREIPYEQYF	TGTGCCAGCAGCGCCGAGCGGGAGATCCCCTACGAGCAGTACTTC
NA	NA	TRBV24-1	TRBJ2-1	CATSDPARGNEQFF	TGTGCCACCAGTGACCCCGCCAGAGGCAATGAGCAGTTCTTC
NA	few	TRBV9	TRBJ1-1	CASSVSGNTEAFF	TGTGCCAGCAGCGTTTCGGGGAACACTGAAGCTTTCTTT
TRBD2	once	TRBV24-1	TRBJ2-7	CATSDWGGASYEQYF	TGTGCCACCAGTGACTGGGGGGGTGCCTCCTACGAGCAGTACTTC
NA	once	TRBV20-1	TRBJ2-5	CSARETSFQTQYF	TGCAGTGCTAGAGAAACTAGTTTCCAGACCCAGTACTTC
NA	once	TRBV7-8	TRBJ1-2	CASSPRAGTAYGYTF	TGTGCCAGCAGCCCTCGAGCCGGGACGGCTTATGGCTACACCTTC
NA	NA	TRBV24-1	TRBJ2-1	CATSSGRTTEQFF	TGTGCCACCAGTTCGGGCCGCACCACTGAGCAGTTCTTC
TRBD2	NA	TRBV27	TRBJ2-1	CASSYLAGGQDEQFF	TGTGCCAGCAGTTATTTAGCGGGGGGGCAAGATGAGCAGTTCTTC
NA	once	TRBV29-1	TRBJ2-7	CSVEGRSTYEQYF	TGCAGCGTTGAGGGTCGATCAACCTACGAGCAGTACTTC
NA	NA	TRBV29-1	TRBJ1-1	CSVEPGGRGTEAFF	TGCAGCGTTGAACCCGGCGGAAGGGGCACTGAAGCTTTCTTT
NA	NA	TRBV20-1	TRBJ1-2	CSASTGGYTF	TGCAGTGCATCTACCGGGGGCTACACCTTC
NA	NA	TRBV4-1	TRBJ2-3	CASSPRISTDTQYF	TGCGCCAGCAGCCCGCGGATTAGCACAGATACGCAGTATTTT
NA	once	TRBV9	TRBJ2-7	CASSVSGGFDYEQYF	TGTGCCAGCAGCGTAAGTGGCGGCTTCGATTACGAGCAGTACTTC
NA	NA	TRBV7-2	TRBJ2-3	CASSLVVGTDTQYF	TGTGCCAGCAGCTTAGTTGTGGGAACAGATACGCAGTATTTT
NA	NA	TRBV18	TRBJ2-5	CASSTRDRRETQYF	TGTGCCAGCTCAACTAGGGACCGGAGGGAGACCCAGTACTTC
NA	once	TRBV3-1	TRBJ1-1	CASSPGWTESRLNTEAFF	TGTGCCAGCAGCCCCGGGTGGACGGAGAGCAGGTTGAACACTGAAGCTTTCTTT